Included here is one T cell receptor (beta chain) sequence, with context. The antigen it recognizes is unknown. No per-base quality is available; no much larger clone lies one base away. CD8 naive samples were CD45RO-negative cells positively selected for CCR7, giving a CD45RA+CCR7+ population that excluded TemRA cells. The donors were healthy, HIV-negative adults with no recently reported acute infections or vaccinations. All donors were Caucasian adults living in Nashville, Tennessee, USA. Blood was obtained by leukapheresis, after which PBMCs were separated by Ficoll-Histopaque density gradient centrifugation and cryopreserved in liquid nitrogen vapor phase. Analytical flow cytometry was used to check the purity and quantity of every magnetically sorted T cell population. From each sorted fraction, genomic DNA was isolated and quantified by UV absorbance on a Nanodrop 2000c. This entry is derived from a study of shared clonotypes between healthy human individuals (dated by TCRdb to 2018 to 2021). Describing the broader study: Three men and a couple of women, aged 18 to 49 years, made up the cohort. For each donor, CD4 naive and CD4 memory were each given three plates, CD8 naive was given two plates, and CD8 memory was given one plate. The study deeply sequenced blood TCR repertoires of five healthy adults to estimate repertoire size and the extent of clonotype sharing between individuals. To increase sequencing depth and limit assay-specific biases, different laboratories used diverse techniques to prepare libraries and sequence TCR repertoires. Each donor's leukapheresis produced roughly between roughly 0.85 and 9.5 billion PBMCs. Overall study outcomes, separate from this receptor: Clonotypes shared by all four sorted-subset donors showed higher generation probabilities than non-shared clonotypes. Sampling was restricted to blood, and TCR repertoires in tissues likely differ from the TCR repertoires found in blood. Sharing across four donors was observed for approximately 5% of naive CD4, 3% to 3.5% of naive CD8, 2% to 2.5% of memory CD4, and about 0.38% of memory CD8 clonotypes. Incomplete sequencing was indicated by rarefaction of sorted-subset datasets, despite the large sequencing depth. The genetic and exposure-history diversity represented was limited by the small number of donors. Larger estimated clonotype richness was generally found for naive subsets than for memory subsets. Pairwise subsampling indicated that sequencing depth was expected to affect the degree of clonotype sharing among donors.

TCR CDR3 regions were amplified from genomic DNA by multiplex PCR using the deep immunoSEQ assay. Extracted genomic DNA from each cell subset was distributed evenly across all wells of several immunoSEQ 96-well plates, and each plate was treated as a replicate. Each replicate PCR for sorted subsets received about 200 ng genomic DNA, equal to tens of thousands of T cell genomes. Purified libraries were quantified with a Qubit 3.0 fluorometer, sized on a Bioanalyzer 2100, and re-quantified with the KAPA Library Quantification kit. Each immunoSEQ 96-well plate was sequenced on its own single-read 150-cycle Illumina NextSeq 550 flow cell. Per the source publication's procedure: Because only junctional sequences without quality scores were contained in the immunoSEQ output, filtering matching that applied to full-length reads could not be performed. To assign V/J genes and CDR3, sequences were annotated against IMGT germline references using PyIR, a Python wrapper for IgBLAST v1.9. Any read was removed if the V/J assignment was weak (E-value above 1e-6), the CDR3 was missing, or the read contained stop codons, out-of-frame junctions, or ambiguous translated residues. V3J clonotypes were defined as sequences sharing an identical inferred V gene, J gene, and CDR3 amino acid sequence. Percentage overlap between repertoires was calculated by dividing the number of shared unique clonotypes by the size of the smaller repertoire. RTK rarefaction, the Chao1 estimator, and Recon v2.1 estimates of unobserved clonotypes were used to assess repertoire richness. Generation probabilities for all TCRbeta clonotypes obtained by the gDNA method from a handful of donors were computed using OLGA. TCRdb provides this immuneACCESS table in a form limited to in-frame rearrangements. Some clones are lacking; in checked studies, under half of them reflect an unresolved V gene, and why the rest are absent is not known. The DNA gave D and trimming, while V, J and clone size come from that table. The sample table shows around 2,000,000 clones, and about 95% are seen once. In total, the top ten clones hold more than 0.9% of the sample.

Sequenced input: naive CD8+ T cells sorted from blood. What this sample's cell subset or site label stands for: CD45RA+CCR7+. This TCR was sampled from a man aged 18 to 29 in good health.

The sequenced DNA: TGTGCCAGTAGTATCGTGGGGGAGAGCTCCTACGAGCAGTACTTC. It encodes CASSIVGESSYEQYF. The rearrangement joined TRBV19 to TRBJ2-7, with the D call perhaps TRBD1 or TRBD2, as 5 bases match in each case. The CDR3 goes from the cysteine to the phenylalanine over 15 residues. Left in the record is the CDR3 DNA by itself, 45 bases read in frame from the first base. CDR1 and CDR2 are drawn from the germline V gene (reference sequence): LNHDA, SQIVND. The trim is 3 bases for V and 0 bases for J, with a gap of 12 bases between the germline ends.